The T cell receptor (beta chain) described here comes from a study of T cells after somatic rescue of genetic block. Ten or more counts support this clone. The assay was immunoSEQ multiplex PCR, and TCRdb's table has in-frame clones only and misses some. The sample has 85,000 to 90,000 clones; 90% are singletons. The sample consisted of peripheral blood mononuclear cells (PBMCs). This clonotype was obtained from a woman under 30.

CDR3 DNA sequence: TGTGCCAGCAGTGACAGTCGGTATGGCTACACCTTC. It specifies CASSDSRYGYTF. This chain connects TRBV25-1 to TRBJ1-2; D unresolved. V lost 3 bases to trimming and J lost 5 bases, with 7 bases between them. There are 12 residues in the CDR3. Germline-derived CDR1 and CDR2 are MGHDK and SYGVNS.